This TCR beta chain was obtained from a study of response to subunit inactivated influenza vaccine. Overall study results and limits: Few additional T cells are recruited per seasonal influenza vaccination, authors suggested.

About this clonotype: Its target is unknown.

TCRdb called the RT-PCR reads again in MiXCR, with one record for every CDR3 protein. The profile shows 860,000 or so distinct CDR3 sequences, over 20% of them singletons. Germline V lookup: CDR1 MNHEY, CDR2 SMNVEV (reference sequence). The CDR3 sequence is 17 residues long. The ends were cut back, 1 base at V and 1 base at J, with 16 bases in the middle. The V and J genes are TRBV27 and TRBJ1-1, with a weak D call TRBD1 (5 bases). The TCR comes from a man over 45 who received an inactivated influenza vaccine. The source material was PBMCs from blood, sampled about 5 days after vaccination. CDR3 amino acids: CASSLYGRGSRNTEAFF. CDR3 bases: TGTGCCAGCAGTTTATACGGGAGGGGCAGCCGGAACACTGAAGCTTTCTTT.